Sequencing of this T cell receptor (beta chain) was carried out in a study of CD8+ T cells in alopecia areata (dated 2018 in TCRdb). About the investigation overall: Treated patients were enrolled in an open-label pilot trial of oral tofacitinib at 5 to 10 mg twice daily for moderate-to-severe alopecia areata. Tofacitinib was given for 6 to 18 months, followed by 6 months of follow-up off drug to assess delayed response and recurrence. Human TCRbeta sequencing covered scalp tissue and sorted CD4+ and CD8+ peripheral blood T cells from patchy and totalis/universalis alopecia areata patients and healthy controls. Biopsies were taken from tofacitinib-treated patients at baseline and at 4 and 24 weeks of treatment, and a later scalp biopsy was taken in several of the tofacitinib-treated patients. immunoSEQ multiplex PCR using 35 Vbeta forward primers and 13 Jbeta reverse primers was used to amplify TCRbeta CDR3 regions. Scalp clonality was compared among normal scalp (n=4), patchy alopecia areata scalp (n=8), and alopecia totalis/universalis scalp (n=8). RNA came from the PAXgene miRNA kit for fixed scalp, the miRNeasy kit for PBMCs, and the RNeasy kit for mouse skin. In both human patients and the C3H/HeJ mouse model, the study applied high-throughput TCRbeta sequencing to look at T cell clonal expansion in alopecia areata. Summary of the overall study and its limitations: Higher clonality and more expanded CD8+ clones were observed in lesional scalp than in normal scalp, particularly in alopecia totalis/universalis, a finding suggestive of antigenic drive. Shared TCR sequences between patients were less evident than in mice, which may be partly attributable to HLA diversity in the patient population. Unlike mouse skin, which is dominated by gammadelta T cells, normal human skin has resident alphabeta T cells that are also sequenced, and this complicates analysis of the scalp TCR repertoire.

Comment on this clone: Its antigen remains undetermined. Base qualities are not recorded, but no much larger clone differs from it by a single base.

Lesional scalp punch biopsies and peripheral blood were collected from alopecia areata patients. PBMCs were isolated by density centrifugation and stained for CD3, CD4 and CD8, and CD4+ and CD8+ T cells were sorted on a FACSAria. The receptor library was made with the immunoSEQ multiplex PCR assay. RNA was extracted from all samples and reverse transcribed into cDNA as template for TCR sequencing. SuperScript III was used for first-strand cDNA synthesis, primed with a 2:1 mix of oligo-dT and random hexamers. A synthetic immune receptor repertoire was used to assess amplification bias, and residual bias was removed computationally. Processing in the source paper ran as follows. Raw reads were preprocessed to remove errors, and CDR3 was defined according to IMGT conventions as the region from the conserved cysteine to phenylalanine. Clonality was computed as 1 minus the Shannon entropy, with the entropy normalized by log2 of the number of productive unique TCRs. Whether scalp clones were CD4 or CD8 was inferred by matching scalp TCRbeta sequences against CD4 and CD8 repertoires sorted from blood. Not all clones reach the TCRdb copy of this immuneACCESS table, which keeps in-frame sequences only. Checked studies attribute under half of the gap to unresolved V genes and leave the rest unexplained. From that table come the V and J calls and clone size; the DNA was used to work out D and trimming. Here the sample has more than 90,000 clones; 35% to 40% occur a single time. Over 3% of the sample comes from the top ten.

From the cysteine up to the phenylalanine, the CDR3 has a length of 15 residues. Only the CDR3 DNA stays, 45 bases, in frame from base 1. The junction shows trimming of 5 bases on V and 4 bases on J, and the gene matches do not reach 11 bases of it. CDR1 and CDR2 are drawn from the germline V gene: SGHDT, YYEEEE. The receptor was derived from a human donor with alopecia areata. Recombination joined TRBV5-6 with TRBJ2-7; the junction holds 8 bases that match TRBD1. Sequencing was carried out using CD4+ T cells sorted from blood. Here is the DNA: TGTGCCAGCAGGGGGACAGGAACCTTCACATACGAGCAGTACTTC. Its translation is CASRGTGTFTYEQYF.